This T cell receptor beta chain is from a study of blood T cell repertoires in COVID-19. The overall study: Some COVID-19 samples were acute and others convalescent; all came from the United States, Italy and Spain. Sources were T cells, B-cell-depleted T cells, or PBMCs; the material itself was cDNA or gDNA.

Sequenced by immunoSEQ multiplex PCR; TCRdb stores in-frame clones only, minus some. The sample carries under 150,000 clones, 85% recorded once. This clone was seen only once. Looked up from germline, CDR1 is MNHEY and CDR2 is SVGEGT. V shed 6 bases and J 6 bases; nucleotides not matched to a gene: 16. CDR3 length: 17 residues. The chain recombines TRBV6-2 or TRBV6-3 with TRBJ1-4, with TRBD1 matching over 7 bases. The sample taken for sequencing was peripheral blood. This TCR derives from a human donor in a cohort sampled during active COVID-19. CDR3 loop: CASSPIPARQGDEKLFF. CDR3 bases: TGTGCCAGCAGCCCAATCCCCGCGCGACAGGGAGATGAAAAACTGTTTTTT.